The 18 T cell receptor beta chains in this list originate from one sample, sequenced in a study of cytomegalovirus exposure and HLA in healthy donors (TCRdb year 2017). Library preparation employed the immunoSEQ multiplex PCR assay. The multiplex PCR relied on a mix of 60 forward primers for TCR Vbeta segments and 13 reverse primers for TCR Jbeta segments. Sourced from immuneACCESS, this table was stored by TCRdb with only in-frame sequences that have V and J called. A share of the clones is absent; for the studies checked, an unresolved V gene accounts for under half, and the remainder has no known explanation. This sample gives about 160,000 clones in total; about four fifths of them show up just once. About 4.7% of the sample belongs to the ten largest clones. The sequencing input was PBMCs. These receptors were collected from a man aged 30 to 45 in good health and CMV-seronegative.

Comments on this clone: An end of the junction does not agree with germline; a read error may underlie this. The J gene is TRBJ1-1, the V gene TRBV7-9, with 8 bases matching TRBD1. This CDR3 comprises 18 residues. Germline V gene sequence: CDR1 SEHNR, CDR2 FQNEAQ (reference sequence). This CDR3 is CSSSLEIGQGSGNTEAFF. The CDR3 region has the DNA TGTTCCAGCAGCTTAGAGATTGGACAGGGTAGTGGAAACACTGAAGCTTTCTTT.

This chain connects TRBV7-2 to TRBJ2-1; TRBD2 matches 7 bases. With V trimmed by 6 bases and J by 7 bases, 12 bases remained unmatched. The CDR3 is 15 amino acids. CDR1 and CDR2 from the germline V gene are SGHTA and FQGNSA. The CDR3 DNA reads TGTGCCAGCAGGGGAGGAGGGAGGGGTGGGAATGAGCAGTTCTTC. Amino acid sequence: CASRGGGRGGNEQFF.

The V and J genes are TRBV7-3 and TRBJ1-3, with 8 bases lining up with TRBD1. With 6 bases clipped from V and 4 bases from J, the junction kept 5 bases outside the gene matches. CDR3 size: 14 residues. Germline V gene data show CDR1 as SGHTA and CDR2 as FQGTGA. The CDR3 sequence: CASRIRGPGNTIYF. The CDR3 bases are TGTGCCAGCAGGATCAGGGGGCCGGGAAACACCATATATTTT.

The chain joins TRBV5-1 to TRBJ2-7, with D tentatively TRBD1 (6 bases). This CDR3 has 15 residues. The V end lost 5 bases, the J end lost 3 bases, and 18 bases lay between the germline ends. CDR1 is SGHRS and CDR2 is YFSETQ in the germline V gene. The CDR3 DNA follows: TGCGCCAGCAGACCCCCCAGGGGCAGTTTCTACGAGCAGTACTTC. Its protein product is CASRPPRGSFYEQYF.

In its sample, this clone was seen a few times. The chain recombines TRBV28 with TRBJ1-1; D not resolved. The germline V gene has CDR1 MDHEN and CDR2 SYDVKM. The CDR3 covers 16 residues. Trimming removed 4 bases from V and 0 bases from J, with 15 bases in between. The CDR3 DNA reads TGTGCCAGCAGTTCTCTCACGGGAGGCCTGAACACTGAAGCTTTCTTT. Residues: CASSSLTGGLNTEAFF.

This sequence joins TRBV5-1 and TRBJ2-7; D call uncertain. Trimming removed 2 bases at V and 4 bases at J, with 4 bases between. Germline CDR1 and CDR2: SGHRS and YFSETQ. CDR3 size: 11 residues. As DNA, the CDR3 is TGCGCCAGCAGCTTCGGTTACGAGCAGTACTTC. This gives the protein CASSFGYEQYF.

Remarks on this clone: Mismatch with germline at one junction end may stem from a read error. V is TRBV10-3 and J is TRBJ2-5, with D perhaps TRBD2 (7 bases). TRBJ2-7 matches the DNA end more closely, so the J call is doubtful. Germline CDR1 ENHRY, CDR2 SYGVKD. This CDR3 is 15 amino acids long. CDR3 coding DNA: TGTGTCATCAGTCCCGCGCGGGAGTGGGGGCTCGAGCAGTACTTC. Residues: CVISPAREWGLEQYF.

The CDR3: CASSLTGGETQYF. In DNA form, the CDR3 reads TGTGCCAGCAGTTTGACAGGTGGAGAGACCCAGTACTTC. The V gene is TRBV6-5, the J gene TRBJ2-5; possibly TRBD1 for D (6 bases). Germline V gene lookup returns CDR1 MNHEY and CDR2 SVGAGI. The CDR3 totals 13 residues. Trimming removed 4 bases at V and 4 bases at J, with 10 bases between.

The chain combines TRBV29-1 with TRBJ2-1; no definite D call. Germline CDR1 reads SQVTM; CDR2 reads ANQGSEA. With 7 bases removed from V and 6 bases from J, the gap between germline ends came to 13 bases. The CDR3 covers 12 residues. DNA for the CDR3: TGCAGCGACAAGCGCCCCCTCAATGAGCAGTTCTTC. Translating it yields CSDKRPLNEQFF.

The rearrangement joins TRBV11-2 to TRBJ2-3; D uncertain. Between the trimmed V and J ends, which lost 1 base and 4 bases, there was a span of 9 bases. Germline assignment: CDR1 SGHAT and CDR2 FQNNGV. This CDR3 spans 14 amino acids. This chain's CDR3 is CASSLGPRSDTQYF. CDR3 nucleotide sequence: TGTGCCAGCAGCTTAGGCCCTAGATCAGATACGCAGTATTTT.

The chain is built from TRBV4-1 and TRBJ2-3; 7 bases are a match to TRBD2. CDR1 MGHRA and CDR2 YSYEKL come from the germline V gene. This CDR3 is built from 17 residues. The V segment lost 4 bases and the J segment 0 bases; nucleotides outside the gene matches: 10. DNA of the CDR3: TGCGCCAGCAGCCCCGACGGGACTAAGGCTAGCACAGATACGCAGTATTTT. Translation: CASSPDGTKASTDTQYF.

This clone appeared a few times. The chain combines TRBV6-4 with TRBJ1-4; possible D gene TRBD1, 5 bases. The CDR3 sequence is 14 residues long. The ends were cut back, 6 bases at V and 8 bases at J, with 16 bases in the middle. Per the germline V gene, CDR1 is MRHNA and CDR2 is SNTAGT. CDR3 amino acids: CASSSGGSGEKLFF. CDR3 in DNA: TGTGCCAGCAGCTCCGGGGGGTCCGGGGAAAAACTGTTTTTT.

The chain joins TRBV6-5 to TRBJ1-1; D ambiguous. In germline, CDR1 is MNHEY, CDR2 SVGAGI. This CDR3 is 14 amino acids long. The ends were cut back, 6 bases at V and 0 bases at J, with 11 bases in the middle. The CDR3 here is CASRPPAVNTEAFF. In DNA, the CDR3 is TGTGCCAGCAGGCCTCCGGCGGTGAACACTGAAGCTTTCTTT.

This clone was recorded a few times. The chain has TRBV9 and TRBJ1-1; 9 positions match TRBD1. The CDR3 is 15 amino acids. CDR1 SGDLS and CDR2 YYNGEE come from the germline V gene. With 3 bases clipped from V and 6 bases from J, the junction kept 9 bases outside the gene matches. CDR3 region: CASSELQGAYAEAFF. DNA of the CDR3: TGTGCCAGCAGCGAGCTACAGGGGGCATATGCTGAAGCTTTCTTT.

The rearrangement uses TRBV27 and TRBJ1-1; D is unresolved. The V end was cut by 6 bases, the J end by 1 base, with 9 bases between. Germline V gene lookup returns CDR1 MNHEY and CDR2 SMNVEV (reference sequence). This CDR3 has 13 residues. This chain's CDR3 is CASRSSGNTEAFF. CDR3 DNA sequence: TGTGCCAGCAGATCCTCAGGGAACACTGAAGCTTTCTTT.

The chain uses TRBV5-1 and TRBJ2-3; 7 nucleotides match TRBD1. The CDR3 loop spans 14 amino acids. Germline CDR1 SGHRS, CDR2 YFSETQ. V was clipped by 8 bases and J by 3 bases; unmatched bases: 9. CDR3: CASLRDSLTDTQYF. As DNA, the CDR3 is TGCGCCAGTCTCCGGGACAGCTTAACAGATACGCAGTATTTT.

The chain uses TRBV29-1 and TRBJ1-1; a weak D match, TRBD1 (6 bases). The CDR3 is 12 amino acids. V was shortened by 7 bases and J by 1 base, with 10 bases between the two germline ends. The V gene's germline CDR1 is SQVTM and CDR2 ANQGSEA. Written as DNA, the CDR3 is TGCAGCGCACTGGGGGCGAACACTGAAGCTTTCTTT. Translated, it gives CSALGANTEAFF.

The CDR3 DNA reads as TGCGCCAGCAGCCTGGGAGGGTTACAGGGAAACACCATATATTTT. This encodes CASSLGGLQGNTIYF. V is TRBV5-1 and J is TRBJ1-3; D gene uncertain. The germline V gene has CDR1 SGHRS and CDR2 YFSETQ. The CDR3 spans 15 residues. V gave up 4 bases and J gave up 4 bases, with 15 bases separating them. Combining the CDR3 with reference TRBV5-1 and TRBJ1-3 gives the whole variable domain KAGVTQTPRYLIKTRGQQVTLSCSPISGHRSVSWYQQTPGQGLQFLFEYFSETQRNKGNFPGRFSGRQFSNSRSEMNVSTLELGDSALYLCASSLGGLQGNTIYFGEGSWLTVV.